These 25 T cell receptor beta chains were sequenced from one sample in a study of CD8+CD57+ T cells in acquired aplastic anemia. Genomic DNA provided the template from which TCR beta VDJ and CDR3 profiles were obtained. TCRdb re-called the reads with MiXCR, one entry per CDR3 protein. The sample carries about 170,000 distinct CDR3 sequences, 55% to 70% recorded once. The sample consisted of sorted CD4+, CD8+, or CD8+CD57+ T cells (not recorded which) from PBMCs. Receptors originate from a human donor in good health.

As to this clonotype: One junction end disagrees with the germline gene, perhaps due to a read error. This chain uses TRBV11-2 with TRBJ2-3; 8 positions agree with TRBD2. This CDR3 spans 15 amino acids. Germline CDR1 reads SGHAT; CDR2 reads FQNNGV. CDR3: CAGSLGGRSTDTQYF. CDR3 DNA sequence: TGTGCCGGCAGCTTAGGCGGGAGGAGCACAGATACTCAGTATTTT.

The chain combines TRBV29-1 with TRBJ2-1; D unresolved. Germline V gives CDR1 SQVTM, CDR2 ANQGSEA. Deletions cut 4 bases from V and 3 bases from J, with 13 bases between. This CDR3 contains 14 residues. CDR3 in DNA: TGCAGCGTTGGACTGGCCAGCTTCTACAATGAGCAGTTCTTC. It specifies CSVGLASFYNEQFF.

V usage is TRBV7-2 and J usage is TRBJ1-2; D may be TRBD1 (6 bases). Trimming left V 6 bases short and J 3 bases short, with 17 bases between. Germline V gives CDR1 SGHTA, CDR2 FQGNSA. This CDR3 spans 15 amino acids. The CDR3 region is CASSTHRVRDYGYTF. CDR3 nucleotide sequence: TGTGCCAGCAGTACTCACAGGGTACGGGACTATGGCTACACCTTC.

In this sample, this clonotype turned up once. This chain uses TRBV10-1 with TRBJ2-1, with 8 nucleotides matching TRBD2. CDR1 and CDR2 from the germline V gene are WNHNN and SYGVQD (reference sequence). With V trimmed by 9 bases and J by 8 bases, 9 bases remained unmatched. This CDR3 contains 13 residues. This CDR3 is CARPGLGDHEQFF. The CDR3 nucleotides are TGCGCCAGGCCGGGACTAGGCGACCATGAGCAGTTCTTC.

The V and J genes are TRBV20-1 and TRBJ2-7; D ambiguous. The CDR3 runs 13 residues. The V and J ends lost 5 bases and 7 bases respectively, with 18 bases between them. Germline CDR1 and CDR2: DFQATT and SNEGSKA (reference sequence). CDR3 DNA sequence: TGCAGTGCTGGCCGGGCCCAACAGTGGGAGCAGTACTTC. Its protein is CSAGRAQQWEQYF.

Written as DNA, the CDR3 is TGCAGTGCACTGCCCGGGACTAGCGGCACCGGGGAGCTGTTTTTT. It translates to CSALPGTSGTGELFF. V is TRBV20-1 and J is TRBJ2-2; 11 bases align to TRBD2. J was trimmed by 4 bases and V by 6 bases; bases with no gene match: 7. CDR3 length equals 15 residues. Per germline, CDR1 DFQATT and CDR2 SNEGSKA (reference sequence).

CDR3 protein: CASSNSADRTFIIYGYTF. CDR3 sequence (DNA): TGTGCCAGCAGCAACTCTGCGGACAGGACATTTATCATCTATGGCTACACCTTC. The rearrangement joins TRBV7-9 to TRBJ1-2, with 7 bases lining up with TRBD1. Trimming removed 5 bases from V and 4 bases from J; junction bases left unmatched: 19. This CDR3 comprises 18 residues. Germline V gene lookup returns CDR1 SEHNR and CDR2 FQNEAQ (reference sequence).

The V gene is TRBV7-2, the J gene TRBJ2-1; 10 positions agree with TRBD1. The CDR3 length is 15 residues. The germline V gene has CDR1 SGHTA and CDR2 FQGNSA. V lost 5 bases, J lost 7 bases, and 8 bases stayed unmatched. The CDR3 nucleotides read TGTGCCAGCAGCCTCACATGGACAGGGGGGAATGAGCAGTTCTTC. Amino acid sequence: CASSLTWTGGNEQFF.

The chain carries TRBV7-2 and TRBJ2-3, with 9 positions matching TRBD2. Germline assignment: CDR1 SGHTA and CDR2 FQGNSA. V was clipped by 5 bases and J by 11 bases; unmatched bases: 8. This CDR3 is 13 amino acids long. CDR3 protein: CASSVPLAGKQYF. The DNA for the CDR3 is TGTGCCAGCAGCGTACCGCTAGCGGGGAAGCAGTATTTT.

In its sample, this clonotype was seen once. This sequence joins TRBV15 and TRBJ2-3; D unresolved. CDR1 and CDR2 from the germline V gene are LNHNV and YYDKDF (reference sequence). This CDR3 spans 15 amino acids. Trimming took 0 bases from V and 1 from J, leaving 8 bases between them. The chain's CDR3 is CATSRESRGTDTQYF. The CDR3 DNA sequence: TGTGCCACCAGCAGAGAAAGTCGCGGCACAGATACGCAGTATTTT.

V usage is TRBV20-1 and J usage is TRBJ1-1; D not resolved. CDR3 length equals 11 residues. V was pared by 5 bases and J by 5 bases, with 9 bases between. Germline loops: CDR1 DFQATT, CDR2 SNEGSKA (reference sequence). CDR3 loop: CSAEAWTEAFF. Here the CDR3 DNA reads TGCAGTGCTGAGGCTTGGACTGAAGCTTTCTTT.

The chain combines TRBV2 with TRBJ2-3; 7 nucleotides line up with TRBD1. This CDR3 region has 18 residues. Germline V CDR1 and CDR2: SNHLY, FYNNEI. The junction had 14 bases not matched to a gene; V was cut back by 2 bases and J by 3 bases. The DNA of the CDR3 is TGTGCCAGCAGTGAACGATCCCGGACAGGAGCAAATACAGATACGCAGTATTTT. It is translated as CASSERSRTGANTDTQYF.

The chain combines TRBV7-9 with TRBJ1-1; D may be TRBD1 (5 bases). V lost 3 bases to trimming and J lost 7 bases, with 15 bases between them. The CDR3 length is 14 residues. Germline CDR1 SEHNR, CDR2 FQNEAQ (reference sequence). Written as DNA, the CDR3 is TGTGCCAGCAGCTTTTCCCCCGGGACGTTTGAAGCTTTCTTT. Encoded protein: CASSFSPGTFEAFF.

J is TRBJ1-2 and V is TRBV11-2; 12 bases match TRBD1. Germline CDR1 is SGHAT and CDR2 is FQNNGV. J gave up 5 bases and V 5 bases, and 12 bases lay outside the gene matches. This CDR3 is built from 17 residues. The CDR3 loop reads CASSPRRLGQGAYGYTF. As DNA, the CDR3 is TGTGCCAGCAGCCCACGCAGACTGGGACAGGGGGCTTATGGCTACACCTTC.

Concerning this clonotype itself: One junction end disagrees with the germline gene, perhaps due to a read error. The rearrangement joins TRBV5-1 to TRBJ2-3, with a weak D call TRBD1 (6 bases). Per the germline V gene, CDR1 is SGHRS and CDR2 is YFSETQ. CDR3 length equals 14 residues. This CDR3 is CASGLGASTDTQCF. The CDR3 nucleotides are TGCGCCAGCGGCTTGGGGGCAAGCACAGATACGCAGTGTTTT.

This chain links TRBV2 with TRBJ1-5; 11 bases line up with TRBD1. With V trimmed by 6 bases and J by 6 bases, 7 bases remained unmatched. CDR3 length equals 15 residues. Looked up from germline, CDR1 is SNHLY and CDR2 is FYNNEI. CDR3 region: CASSAFGQGAQPQHF. CDR3 in DNA: TGTGCCAGCAGCGCATTTGGACAGGGGGCTCAGCCCCAGCATTTT.

This clonotype was seen many times. This chain links TRBV19 with TRBJ2-5; D call uncertain. This CDR3 is 19 amino acids long. V was trimmed by 11 bases and J by 5 bases, leaving 36 bases between them. The germline CDR1 and CDR2 sequences are LNHDA and SQIVND (reference sequence). CDR3 sequence: CAQNPKPDGQRVLGETQYF. CDR3 coding DNA: TGTGCCCAAAACCCTAAGCCGGACGGGCAGCGCGTCCTGGGGGAGACCCAGTACTTC.

This sequence joins TRBV2 and TRBJ1-3; D is perhaps TRBD1 (5 bases). With 4 bases removed from V and 2 bases from J, the gap between germline ends came to 12 bases. CDR1 and CDR2 (germline): SNHLY, FYNNEI. CDR3 size: 15 residues. CDR3 nucleotides: TGTGCCAGCAGTGGAGAGGGGTTTGCTGGAAACACCATATATTTT. It yields the protein CASSGEGFAGNTIYF. The full variable domain, completed using reference TRBV2 and TRBJ1-3, is EPEVTQTPSHQVTQMGQEVILRCVPISNHLYFYWYRQILGQKVEFLVSFYNNEISEKSEIFDDQFSVERPDGSNFTLKIRSTKLEDSAMYFCASSGEGFAGNTIYFGEGSWLTVV.

The chain employs TRBV7-2 and TRBJ2-1, with TRBD2 matching 13 bases. Germline V gene lookup returns CDR1 SGHTA and CDR2 FQGNSA. V gave up 4 bases and J gave up 5 bases; unmatched junction bases: 8. The CDR3 contains 17 residues. The CDR3 loop reads CASSSQRGLAGNNEQFF. The CDR3 nucleotides are TGTGCCAGCAGCTCACAACGGGGACTAGCGGGGAACAATGAGCAGTTCTTC.

This clonotype was seen ten or more times. The V and J genes are TRBV20-1 and TRBJ2-4; D gene unclear. Germline CDR1 and CDR2: DFQATT and SNEGSKA (reference sequence). This CDR3 has 12 residues. The V gene lost 1 base and the J gene lost 6 bases, with 7 bases spanning the gap. The DNA of the CDR3 is TGCAGTGCTAGAGTGGCCGGAAACATTCAGTACTTC. It specifies CSARVAGNIQYF.

The chain recombines TRBV25-1 with TRBJ1-6; 8 nucleotides align to TRBD1. The CDR3 spans 15 residues. In germline, CDR1 is MGHDK, CDR2 SYGVNS. The J segment lost 9 bases and the V segment lost 6 bases, leaving 10 bases of the junction unmatched. CDR3 amino acids: CASRGTGQRGSPLHF. Here the CDR3 DNA reads TGTGCCAGCAGAGGGACAGGCCAACGTGGTTCACCCCTCCACTTT. The complete variable domain, with remaining parts taken from reference TRBV25-1 and TRBJ1-6, reads EADIYQTPRYLVIGTGKKITLECSQTMGHDKMYWYQQDPGMELHLIHYSYGVNSTEKGDLSSESTVSRIRTEHFPLTLESARPSHTSQYLCASRGTGQRGSPLHFGNGTRLTVT.

The chain employs TRBV7-9 and TRBJ2-1; D is unclear. Trimming took 8 bases from V and 2 from J, leaving 16 bases between them. Germline V gene lookup returns CDR1 SEHNR and CDR2 FQNEAQ (reference sequence). The CDR3 is 15 amino acids. The chain's CDR3 is CASHPRLSPYNEQFF. In nucleotides, the CDR3 is TGTGCCAGCCACCCCAGGCTATCCCCCTACAATGAGCAGTTCTTC.

Only a few counts were recorded for this clonotype. This chain uses TRBV24-1 with TRBJ2-5, with a tentative D call TRBD1 (7 bases). Germline CDR1 KGHDR, CDR2 SFDVKD. Trimming stripped 5 bases from V and 3 bases from J, with 12 bases between. The CDR3 is 14 residues long. The CDR3 DNA reads TGTGCCACCAGTGCTCGGGGGACAGAAGAGACCCAGTACTTC. The encoded protein is CATSARGTEETQYF.

Remarks on this clonotype: One base away lies a much larger clone, so this may be a sequencing read error. The chain is built from TRBV15 and TRBJ2-1, with D possibly matching TRBD2 (5 bases). From germline, CDR1 is LNHNV and CDR2 YYDKDF (reference sequence). CDR3 length: 15 residues. The CDR3 sequence is CATSRERGPGNEQLF. Written as DNA, the CDR3 is TGTGCCACCAGCAGAGAGCGAGGGCCTGGCAATGAGCAGCTCTTC. The full variable domain, in which reference TRBV15 and TRBJ2-1 provide the parts outside the CDR3, is DAMVIQNPRYQVTQFGKPVTLSCSQTLNHNVMYWYQQKSSQAPKLLFHYYDKDFNNEADTPDNFQSRRPNTSFCFLDIRSPGLGDTAMYLCATSRERGPGNEQLFGPGTRLTVL.

This CDR3 is CATSRAGGSKLFF. The CDR3 DNA follows: TGTGCCACCAGCAGAGCCGGGGGTTCAAAACTGTTTTTT. The chain recombines TRBV15 with TRBJ1-4; D perhaps matches TRBD1 (5 bases). This CDR3 is 13 amino acids long. Trimming stripped 1 base from V and 10 bases from J, with 10 bases between. Looked up from germline, CDR1 is LNHNV and CDR2 is YYDKDF (reference sequence).